This TCR beta chain emerged from a study of blood T cells in healthy people across ages (dated by TCRdb to about 2015). Broadly, across the study: In model experiments, template switching captured about one uniquely barcoded TCR beta cDNA molecule for every two T cells. To track age-related changes in TCR beta repertoire diversity, the study relied on deep sequencing normalized with unique cDNA molecular identifiers. The donors were split into four age groups: young (average 16 years), middle-aged (roughly 39), aged (about 56) and long-lived (more than 80). Donors of different ages were randomly distributed across sequencing lanes to avoid experimental bias. The study analyzed two additional independent replicas of 1 million unique cDNA reads from the same blood draw for two donors, one aged 18 to 29 and one aged 80 or older. The research as a whole found: Total diversity estimates from one million sequenced T cells were considered lower bounds and underestimates. Observed TCR beta diversity per million T cells fell roughly linearly with age, and a significant reduction was already apparent by age roughly 40. Observed TCR beta diversity correlated strongly with the percentage of naive T cells measured by flow cytometry. The long-lived group showed more naive CD4+ T cells, fewer expanded clones and increased TCR diversity than the aged group, suggesting age selection. Because donor CMV infection status was unknown, age-related changes in expanded clonotypes were potentially confounded. Bulk unsorted PBMC profiling prevented conclusive comparison of naive and antigen-experienced compartments.

The CDR3 goes from the cysteine to the phenylalanine over 15 residues. Only the CDR3 region is kept as DNA, spanning 45 bases read in frame from base 1. Reading the germline V gene (reference sequence) gives CDR1 WNHNN and CDR2 SYGVQD. Trimming leaves V shorter by 7 bases and J shorter by 4 bases, with the junction holding 6 bases beyond the gene matches. This clonotype was counted many times. Its antigen remains undetermined. Per-base quality was not reported, and no clone a single base away is much larger than it. The donors were roughly 39 Caucasian individuals from Russia, aged roughly 6 to 90 years, who were systemically healthy. Roughly 10 milliliters of peripheral blood were collected from each donor into EDTA-treated Vacutainer tubes. Ficoll-Paque density-gradient centrifugation was used to isolate PBMCs, with at least 7 million per sample. Total RNA was extracted from PBMCs with Trizol reagent, with at least 6 micrograms obtained per sample. The percentages of naive CD45RAhigh/CD27high T cells were determined by flow cytometry on a PBMC aliquot from every donor.

Receptor libraries were prepared by 5' RACE. The sequencer was an Illumina HiSeq 2500. A second PCR of roughly 7 to 11 cycles was performed with a sample-barcoded 5' primer and a J-beta primer mix. A unique molecular identifier was introduced onto each TCR beta cDNA molecule by a template-switch 5' adaptor carrying 12 random nucleotides. Each sample yielded at least 3 million CDR3-containing paired-end reads. First-strand cDNA synthesis was performed from all RNA using the Mint cDNA synthesis kit, with priming by a TRBC-specific oligonucleotide. Following uracil-DNA glycosylase treatment, a first 18-cycle PCR with universal primers M1SS and BC2_uni_R was performed on all cDNA. On the authors' methods: Normalization of each sample was performed by random selection of 1 million high-quality reads, each carrying a distinct molecular identifier. Instead of being binned into consensus sequences, reads with shared molecular identifiers were discarded. MiTCR, set to a Q25 quality threshold and the strictest error-elimination algorithm, was used for CDR3 identification, clonotype clustering and error correction. A nonparametric unseen species model using Euler transformation provided a lower-bound estimate of total TCR beta diversity. The public reads were reprocessed in TCRdb via fastp at Q25 and MiXCR, keeping in-frame beta chains. Rows with one shared CDR3 protein collapse into an entry with the most common genes and DNA. TCRdb, not the original authors, processed these V and J calls. The sample includes over 500,000 distinct CDR3 sequences, with over 40% observed a single time. About 13% of the sample rests with the top ten.

The V and J genes are TRBV10-1 and TRBJ2-1; TRBD2 fits 11 bases in the junction. This clonotype was obtained from a woman older than 75 in good health. Sequencing input: blood. The CDR3 protein sequence reads: CASIQGLAAYNEQFF. In nucleotide form, the sequence is TGCGCCAGCATCCAGGGACTAGCGGCTTACAATGAGCAGTTCTTC.